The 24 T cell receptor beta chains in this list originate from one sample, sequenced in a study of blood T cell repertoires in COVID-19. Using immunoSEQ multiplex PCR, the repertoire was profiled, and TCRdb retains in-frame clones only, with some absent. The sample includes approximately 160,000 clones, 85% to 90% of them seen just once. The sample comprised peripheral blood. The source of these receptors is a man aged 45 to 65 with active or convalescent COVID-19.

The CDR3 DNA follows: TGCGCCAGCAGCTACCAACAGGGACTAGATAGTTATACGCAGTATTTT. This gives the protein CASSYQQGLDSYTQYF. The chain couples TRBV5-1 to TRBJ2-3; 8 bases map to TRBD2. V gave up 3 bases and J gave up 7 bases; unmatched junction bases: 13. The CDR3 consists of 16 residues. Germline assignment: CDR1 SGHRS and CDR2 YFSETQ.

In nucleotides, the CDR3 is TGTGCCTGCAACACAGGGGCTTCAAGCCAGCCCCAGCATTTT. It is translated as CACNTGASSQPQHF. The chain carries TRBV19 and TRBJ1-5, with 7 bases identical to TRBD1. CDR1 LNHDA and CDR2 SQIVND come from the germline V gene (reference sequence). The length of the CDR3 is 14 residues. V gave up 11 bases and J gave up 7 bases; unmatched junction bases: 14.

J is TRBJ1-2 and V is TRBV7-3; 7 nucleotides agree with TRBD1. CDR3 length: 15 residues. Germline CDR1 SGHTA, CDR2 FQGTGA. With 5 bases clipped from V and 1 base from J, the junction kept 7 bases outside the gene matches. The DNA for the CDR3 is TGTGCCAGCAGCATTAACAGGGGAATTAACTATGGCTACACCTTC. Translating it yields CASSINRGINYGYTF.

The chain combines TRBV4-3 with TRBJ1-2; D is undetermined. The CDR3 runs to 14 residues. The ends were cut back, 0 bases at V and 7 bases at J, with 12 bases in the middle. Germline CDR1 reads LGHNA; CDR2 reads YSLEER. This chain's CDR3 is CASSQDRVRTGYTF. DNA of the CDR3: TGCGCCAGCAGCCAAGATCGGGTCCGTACTGGCTACACCTTC.

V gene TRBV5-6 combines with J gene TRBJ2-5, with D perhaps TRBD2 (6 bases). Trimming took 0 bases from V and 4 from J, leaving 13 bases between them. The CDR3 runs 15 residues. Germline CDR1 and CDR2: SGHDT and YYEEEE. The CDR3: CASSLAGGSGETQYF. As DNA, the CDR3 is TGTGCCAGCAGCTTGGCCGGAGGGTCCGGAGAGACCCAGTACTTC.

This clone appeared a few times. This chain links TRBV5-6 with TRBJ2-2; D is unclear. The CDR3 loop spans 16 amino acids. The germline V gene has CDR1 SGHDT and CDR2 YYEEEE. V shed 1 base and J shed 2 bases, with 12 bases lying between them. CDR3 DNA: TGTGCCAGCAGCTTGTTTCCGACACAAAACACCGGGGAGCTGTTTTTT. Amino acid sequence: CASSLFPTQNTGELFF.

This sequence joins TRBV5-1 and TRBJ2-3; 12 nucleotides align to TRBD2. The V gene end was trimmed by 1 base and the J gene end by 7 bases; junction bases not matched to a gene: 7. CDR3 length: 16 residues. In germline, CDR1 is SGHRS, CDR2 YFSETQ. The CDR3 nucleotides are TGCGCCAGCAGCTTGCTTCCTAGCGGGGGGGGGCATACGCAGTATTTT. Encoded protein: CASSLLPSGGGHTQYF.

CDR3 amino acids: CASSQDPGGNQPQHF. CDR3 sequence (DNA): TGTGCCAGCAGCCAAGATCCAGGGGGTAATCAGCCCCAGCATTTT. V is TRBV4-2 and J is TRBJ1-5; TRBD1 agrees at 7 bases. The J segment lost 4 bases and the V segment lost 0 bases, leaving 3 bases of the junction unmatched. The CDR3 is 15 amino acids. CDR1 is LGHNA, CDR2 YNFKEQ, per germline.

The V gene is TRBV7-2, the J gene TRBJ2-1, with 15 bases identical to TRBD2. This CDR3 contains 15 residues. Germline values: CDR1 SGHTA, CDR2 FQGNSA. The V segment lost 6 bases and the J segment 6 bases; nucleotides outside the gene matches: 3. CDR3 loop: CASRWTSGGGNEQFF. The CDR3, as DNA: TGTGCCAGCAGGTGGACTAGCGGGGGGGGCAATGAGCAGTTCTTC.

The CDR3 spells CASSPDGGRAGNTIYF. CDR3 sequence (DNA): TGTGCCAGCAGCCCGGACGGGGGAAGGGCTGGAAACACCATATATTTT. The chain links TRBV5-4 to TRBJ1-3; perhaps TRBD1 as D (5 bases). Germline V gene sequence: CDR1 SGHNT, CDR2 YYREEE (reference sequence). The CDR3 has 16 amino acids. The V gene lost 4 bases and the J gene lost 2 bases, with 16 bases spanning the gap.

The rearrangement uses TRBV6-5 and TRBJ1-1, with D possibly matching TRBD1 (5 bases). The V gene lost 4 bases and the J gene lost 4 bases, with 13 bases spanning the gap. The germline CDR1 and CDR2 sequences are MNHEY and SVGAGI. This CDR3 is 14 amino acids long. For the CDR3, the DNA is TGTGCCAGCAGTTCGGTAGGACAATCCACTGAAGCTTTCTTT. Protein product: CASSSVGQSTEAFF.

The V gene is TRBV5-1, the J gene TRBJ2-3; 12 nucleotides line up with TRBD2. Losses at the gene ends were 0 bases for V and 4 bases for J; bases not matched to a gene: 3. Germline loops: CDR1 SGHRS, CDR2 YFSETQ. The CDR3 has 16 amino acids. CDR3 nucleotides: TGCGCCAGCAGCTTGGGACTAGCGGGAGAGGCAGATACGCAGTATTTT. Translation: CASSLGLAGEADTQYF.

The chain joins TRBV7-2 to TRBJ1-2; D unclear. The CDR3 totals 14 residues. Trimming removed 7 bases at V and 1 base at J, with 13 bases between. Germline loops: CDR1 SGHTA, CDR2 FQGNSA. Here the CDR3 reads CASNIGVLNYGYTF. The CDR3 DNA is TGTGCCAGCAATATTGGAGTCCTTAACTATGGCTACACCTTC.

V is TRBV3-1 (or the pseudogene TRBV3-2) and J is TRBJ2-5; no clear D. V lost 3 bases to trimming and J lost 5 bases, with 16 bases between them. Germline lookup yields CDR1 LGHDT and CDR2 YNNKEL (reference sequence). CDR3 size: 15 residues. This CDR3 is CASSQPRLGYETQYF. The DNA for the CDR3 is TGTGCCAGCAGCCAGCCCCGTCTAGGATATGAGACCCAGTACTTC.

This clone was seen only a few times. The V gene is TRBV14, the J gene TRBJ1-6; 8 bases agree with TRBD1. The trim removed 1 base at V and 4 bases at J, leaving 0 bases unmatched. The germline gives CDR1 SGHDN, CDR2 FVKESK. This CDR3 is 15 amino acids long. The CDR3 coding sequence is TGTGCCAGCAGCCAAGGGACAGGGTATAATTCACCCCTCCACTTT. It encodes CASSQGTGYNSPLHF. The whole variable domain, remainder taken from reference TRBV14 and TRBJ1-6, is EAGVTQFPSHSVIEKGQTVTLRCDPISGHDNLYWYRRVMGKEIKFLLHFVKESKQDESGMPNNRFLAERTGGTYSTLKVQPAELEDSGVYFCASSQGTGYNSPLHFGNGTRLTVT.

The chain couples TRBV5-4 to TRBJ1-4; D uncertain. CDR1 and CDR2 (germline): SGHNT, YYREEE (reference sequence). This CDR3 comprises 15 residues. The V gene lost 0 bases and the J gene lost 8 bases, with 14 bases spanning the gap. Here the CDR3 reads CASSLGSGEGEKLFF. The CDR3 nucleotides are TGTGCCAGCAGCTTGGGATCCGGGGAGGGAGAAAAACTGTTTTTT.

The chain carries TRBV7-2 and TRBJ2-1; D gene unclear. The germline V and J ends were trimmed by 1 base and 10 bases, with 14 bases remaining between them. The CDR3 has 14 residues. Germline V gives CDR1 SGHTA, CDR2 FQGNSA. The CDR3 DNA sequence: TGTGCCAGCAGCTTAGATAGCCGTACCCTCGAGCAGTTCTTC. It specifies CASSLDSRTLEQFF.

CDR3 DNA: TGTGCCAGCAGCAATCCCAAACTTCGACTAGCGGGACACAATGAGCAGCTCTTC. Translated, it gives CASSNPKLRLAGHNEQLF. This chain links TRBV21-1 with TRBJ2-1; the table names TRBD2, a call not compared with the DNA. TRBV21-1 is a pseudogene segment. The CDR3 extends over 18 amino acids.

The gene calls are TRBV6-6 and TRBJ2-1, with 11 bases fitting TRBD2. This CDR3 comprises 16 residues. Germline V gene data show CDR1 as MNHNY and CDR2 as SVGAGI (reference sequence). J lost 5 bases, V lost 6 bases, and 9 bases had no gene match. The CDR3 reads CASRGRTSGQDNEQFF. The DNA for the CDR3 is TGTGCCAGCAGGGGGAGGACTAGCGGGCAGGACAATGAGCAGTTCTTC.

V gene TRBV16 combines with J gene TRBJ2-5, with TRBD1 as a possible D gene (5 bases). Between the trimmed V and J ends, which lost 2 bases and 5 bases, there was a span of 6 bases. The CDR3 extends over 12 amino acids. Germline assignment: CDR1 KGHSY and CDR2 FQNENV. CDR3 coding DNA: TGTGCCAGCAGCCAAAACAGGGAGACCCAGTACTTC. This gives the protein CASSQNRETQYF. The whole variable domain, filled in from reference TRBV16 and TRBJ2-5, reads GEEVAQTPKHLVRGEGQKAKLYCAPIKGHSYVFWYQQVLKNEFKFLISFQNENVFDETGMPKERFSAKCLPNSPCSLEIQATKLEDSAVYFCASSQNRETQYFGPGTRLLVL.

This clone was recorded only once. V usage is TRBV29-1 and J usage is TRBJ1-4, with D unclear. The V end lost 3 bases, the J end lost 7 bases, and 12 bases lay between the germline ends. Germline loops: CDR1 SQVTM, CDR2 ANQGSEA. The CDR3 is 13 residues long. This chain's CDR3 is CSVDEGFGEKLFF. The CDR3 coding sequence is TGCAGCGTTGACGAGGGATTTGGTGAAAAACTGTTTTTT.

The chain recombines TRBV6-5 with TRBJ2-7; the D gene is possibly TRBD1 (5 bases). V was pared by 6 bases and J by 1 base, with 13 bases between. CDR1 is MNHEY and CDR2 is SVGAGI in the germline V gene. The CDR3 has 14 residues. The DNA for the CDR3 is TGTGCCAGCAGGACAGAGCTATCTTCCTACGAGCAGTACTTC. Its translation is CASRTELSSYEQYF.

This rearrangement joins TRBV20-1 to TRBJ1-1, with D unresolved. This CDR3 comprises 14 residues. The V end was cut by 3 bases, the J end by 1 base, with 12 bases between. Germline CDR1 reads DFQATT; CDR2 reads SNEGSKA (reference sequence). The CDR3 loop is CSASLPRGNTEAFF. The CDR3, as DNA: TGCAGTGCTAGTCTCCCCCGGGGGAACACTGAAGCTTTCTTT.

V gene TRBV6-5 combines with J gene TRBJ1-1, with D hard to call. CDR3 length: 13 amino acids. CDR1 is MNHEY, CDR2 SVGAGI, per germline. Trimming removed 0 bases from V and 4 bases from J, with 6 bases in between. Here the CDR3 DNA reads TGTGCCAGCAGTTACTCGACTCGCACTGAAGCTTTCTTT. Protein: CASSYSTRTEAFF.